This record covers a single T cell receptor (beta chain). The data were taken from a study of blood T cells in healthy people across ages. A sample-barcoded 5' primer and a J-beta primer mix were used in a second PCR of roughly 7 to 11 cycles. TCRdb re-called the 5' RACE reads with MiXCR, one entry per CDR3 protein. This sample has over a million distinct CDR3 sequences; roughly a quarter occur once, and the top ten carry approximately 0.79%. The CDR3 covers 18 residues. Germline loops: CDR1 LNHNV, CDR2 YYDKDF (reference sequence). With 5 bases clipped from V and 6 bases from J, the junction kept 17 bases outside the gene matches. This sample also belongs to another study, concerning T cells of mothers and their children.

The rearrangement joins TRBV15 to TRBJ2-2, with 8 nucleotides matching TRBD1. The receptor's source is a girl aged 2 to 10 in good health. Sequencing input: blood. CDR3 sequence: CATSRRQGWVDGAGELFF. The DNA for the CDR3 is TGTGCCACCAGCCGAAGACAGGGGTGGGTAGATGGCGCCGGGGAGCTGTTTTTT.